Sequencing of this T cell receptor (beta chain) was carried out in a study of T cells in Graves' hyperthyroidism and ophthalmopathy. Study summary: Peripheral blood was secured at the point of initial diagnosis, before any treatment. Broader study findings: Most thyroid clonotypes expanded above 0.001 were also detected in blood.

This clonotype was seen ten or more times. Its specificity is unknown. Exclusion criteria comprised uncontrolled infection, other autoimmune disease, pregnancy or lactation. This sample holds PBMCs from roughly 10 ml fresh peripheral blood. Germline V gene data show CDR1 as SQVTM and CDR2 as ANQGSEA. The CDR3 spans 12 residues. Trimming removed 6 bases at V and 5 bases at J, with 14 bases between. Amplified TCR beta CDR3 regions derived from RNA transcripts. A first-round RT-PCR of the TCR CDR3 used the HTBI primer set. TCRdb redid the calling of the multiplex PCR reads with MiXCR, one entry per CDR3 protein. This table has roughly 650,000 distinct CDR3 sequences, roughly 16% appearing once.

The sequencing sample was made of blood. The TCR sequence derives from a woman between 40 and 50 years old with Graves' ophthalmopathy. The chain recombines TRBV29-1 with TRBJ2-7, with D perhaps being TRBD1 or TRBD2 (6 bases each). The CDR3, as DNA: TGCAGCGTCACATCGGGGGCAGACGAGCAGTACTTC. Translating gives CSVTSGADEQYF.